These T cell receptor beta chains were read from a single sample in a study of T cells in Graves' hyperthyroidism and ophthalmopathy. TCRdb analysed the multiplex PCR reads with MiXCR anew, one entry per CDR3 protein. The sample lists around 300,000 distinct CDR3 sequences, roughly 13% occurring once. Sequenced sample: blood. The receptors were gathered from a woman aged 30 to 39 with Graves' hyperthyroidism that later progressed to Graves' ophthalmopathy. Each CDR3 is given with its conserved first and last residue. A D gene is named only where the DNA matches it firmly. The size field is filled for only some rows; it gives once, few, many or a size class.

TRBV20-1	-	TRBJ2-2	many	TGCAGTTGCTCCGGGTTGAGCACCGGGGAGCTGTTTTTT	CSCSGLSTGELFF
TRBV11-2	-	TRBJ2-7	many	TGTGCCAGCGGGCAGAGATCCTCCTACGAGCAGTACTTC	CASGQRSSYEQYF
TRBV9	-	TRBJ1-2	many	TGTGCCAGCAGCGTAGGGGGGGACGGTAACTATGGCTACACCTTC	CASSVGGDGNYGYTF
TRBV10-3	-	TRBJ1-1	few	TGTGCCATCAGTGCTGGGCAGACGATGAACACTGAAGCCTTCTTT	CAISAGQTMNTEAFF
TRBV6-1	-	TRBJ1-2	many	TGTGCCAGCAGGTTCCGGGCAGATGGCTACACCTTC	CASRFRADGYTF
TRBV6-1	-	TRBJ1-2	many	TGTGCCAGCACCGAGCGAGAGGGGAACTATGGCTACACCTTC	CASTEREGNYGYTF
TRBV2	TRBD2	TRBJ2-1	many	TGTGCCAGCAAGGGGACTAGCGGGAGAATAGAGAATGAGCAGTTCTTC	CASKGTSGRIENEQFF
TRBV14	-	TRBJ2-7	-	TGTGCCAGCAGCCAAGATGTAGGAGTCGAGCAGTACTTC	CASSQDVGVEQYF
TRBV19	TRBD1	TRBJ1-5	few	TGTGCCAGTAGTAGAGCGTTGACAGGGGGATCGGTTCAGCCCCAGCATTTT	CASSRALTGGSVQPQHF
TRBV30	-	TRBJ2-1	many	TGTGCCTGGAGGGACCGGACGGTCCGGCGATTGGAGCAGTTCTTC	CAWRDRTVRRLEQFF
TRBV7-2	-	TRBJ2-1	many	TGTGCCAGCAGCTTAGGGACCAATACAATGAAGCAGTTCTTC	CASSLGTNTMKQFF
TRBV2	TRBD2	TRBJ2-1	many	TGTGCCAGCAGTGAGGGAGGACTAGCGGGAGTTGAGCAGTTCTTC	CASSEGGLAGVEQFF
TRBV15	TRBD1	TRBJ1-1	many	TGTGCCACCAGCAGAGACCAGATGTCCGGGACAGTGAACACTGAAGCTTTCTTT	CATSRDQMSGTVNTEAFF
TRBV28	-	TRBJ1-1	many	TGTGCCAGCAGAGACGCTACAGGGTTGCGCTCTGAAGCTTTCTTT	CASRDATGLRSEAFF
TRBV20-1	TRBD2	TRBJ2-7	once	TGCAGTGCTAGAGGGATAGCGGGCCCGAGCTCCTACGAGCAGTACTTC	CSARGIAGPSSYEQYF
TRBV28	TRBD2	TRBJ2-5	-	TGTGCCAGCAGTGAGGGGACTAGCGGGCCCCAAGAGACCCAGTACTTC	CASSEGTSGPQETQYF
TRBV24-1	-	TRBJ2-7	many	TGTGCCACCAGTGAGGGGTACGAGCAGTACTTC	CATSEGYEQYF
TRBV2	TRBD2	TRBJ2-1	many	TGTGCCAGCAGGGGGACTAGCGGTTACAATGAGCAGTTCTTC	CASRGTSGYNEQFF
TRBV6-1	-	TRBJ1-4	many	TGTGCCAGCGGAGAGGGGAATGAAAAACTGTTTTTT	CASGEGNEKLFF
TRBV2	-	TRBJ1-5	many	TGTGCCAGCAGTGATCGTGGGGGTAGCAATCAGCCCCAGCATTTT	CASSDRGGSNQPQHF
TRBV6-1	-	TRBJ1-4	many	TGTGCCAGCAGTGACCCGGGACTCCTCACCGTACAACTGTTTTTT	CASSDPGLLTVQLFF
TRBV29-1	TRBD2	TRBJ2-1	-	TGCAGCGTTGGAGCGGGAGATCGCAATGAGCAGTTCTTC	CSVGAGDRNEQFF
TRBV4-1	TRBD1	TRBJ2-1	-	TGCGCCAGCAGCCAAGAGGGGAAGGGGGCGAAATTTCTCAATGAGCAGTTCTTC	CASSQEGKGAKFLNEQFF
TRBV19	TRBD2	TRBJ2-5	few	TGTGCCAGTAGTGATAGCGGGCCGGGAGGGACCCAGTACTTC	CASSDSGPGGTQYF
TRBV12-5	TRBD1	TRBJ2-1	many	TGTGCTAGTGGTTTGGGACAGGGCTACAATGAGCAGTTCTTC	CASGLGQGYNEQFF
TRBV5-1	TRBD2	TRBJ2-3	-	TGCGCCAGCAGTAATTTCCCGGGACTAGCGGGAGTAGTTAAGACAGATACGCAGTATTTT	CASSNFPGLAGVVKTDTQYF
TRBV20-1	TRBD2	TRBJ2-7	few	TGCAGTGATGAGCGGGGAGGAGTCTACGAGCAGTACTTC	CSDERGGVYEQYF
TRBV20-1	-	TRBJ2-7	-	TGCAGTGCTAACGACCCACAGAACACCTACGAGCAGTACTTC	CSANDPQNTYEQYF
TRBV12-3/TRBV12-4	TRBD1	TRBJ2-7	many	TGTGCCAGCAGTTTTAGAAGGGGGACAGGAAACTACGAGCAGTACTTC	CASSFRRGTGNYEQYF
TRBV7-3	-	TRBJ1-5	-	TGTGCCAGCAGCCATCCCCAATCGAGGAAGCAGCCCCAGCATTTT	CASSHPQSRKQPQHF
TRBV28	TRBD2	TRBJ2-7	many	TGTGCCAGCAGGACCGGGACTAGCGGGAGGAACGAGCAGTACTTC	CASRTGTSGRNEQYF
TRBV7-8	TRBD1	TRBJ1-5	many	TGTGCCAGCAGCCACAGGGGGTGGGAGAATCAGCCCCAGCATTTT	CASSHRGWENQPQHF
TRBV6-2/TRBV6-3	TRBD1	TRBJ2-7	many	TGTGCCAGCAGTTATTCCACCGACAGGGTGTGGGACGAGCAGTACTTC	CASSYSTDRVWDEQYF
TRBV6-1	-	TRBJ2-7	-	TGTGCCAGTAATTGGGACTTAAACTACGAGCAGTACTTC	CASNWDLNYEQYF
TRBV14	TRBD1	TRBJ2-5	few	TGTGCCAGCAGCCACCCTAGACAGGGTCAAGAGACCCAGTACTTC	CASSHPRQGQETQYF
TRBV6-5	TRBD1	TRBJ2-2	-	TGTGCCAGCAGTTACGACGGACAGGGGGCAACGAACACCGGGGAGCTGTTTTTT	CASSYDGQGATNTGELFF
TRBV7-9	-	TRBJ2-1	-	TGTGCCAGCAGCTATACTCGAGAGGGTAATGAGCAGTTCTTC	CASSYTREGNEQFF
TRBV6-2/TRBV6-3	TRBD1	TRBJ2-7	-	TGTGCCAGCAGTGTAGGGACAGGGGTCACCTCTTACGAGCAGTACTTC	CASSVGTGVTSYEQYF
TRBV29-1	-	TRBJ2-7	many	TGCAGCGTTGAGTTGCAGGGGAACGAGCAGTACTTC	CSVELQGNEQYF
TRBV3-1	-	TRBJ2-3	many	TGTGCCAGCAGCCAACCCACCAGGGGAGATACGCAGTATTTT	CASSQPTRGDTQYF
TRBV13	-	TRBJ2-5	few	TGTGCCAGCAGCTTGTTCAACCTCCAAGAGACCCAGTACTTC	CASSLFNLQETQYF
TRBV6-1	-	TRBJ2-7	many	TGTGCCAGCAGTGAAGGTTGGACAGATTCCTACGAGCAGTACTTC	CASSEGWTDSYEQYF
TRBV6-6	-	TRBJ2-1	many	TGTGCCAGCAGTTACTGGGACGGAAGTTACAATGAGCAGTTCTTC	CASSYWDGSYNEQFF
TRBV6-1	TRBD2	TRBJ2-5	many	TGTGCCAGCAGTGAAGGCGGGAGGTACCAAGAGACCCAGTACTTC	CASSEGGRYQETQYF
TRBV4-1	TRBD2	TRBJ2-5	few	TGCGCCAGCAGCCAGGAGCTTCCGATTTGGACTAGCTCGGGAAAAGAGACCCAGTACTTC	CASSQELPIWTSSGKETQYF
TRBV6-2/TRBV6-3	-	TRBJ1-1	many	TGTGCCAGCAGGTCCACAGGGTATGGCACTGAAGCTTTCTTT	CASRSTGYGTEAFF
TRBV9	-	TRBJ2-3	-	TGTGCCAGCAGCGTAGGAATGGCGGACAGCACAGATACGCAGTATTTT	CASSVGMADSTDTQYF
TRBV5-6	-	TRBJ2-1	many	TGTGCCAGCAGCCAGGGCCTAGACGATGAGCAGTTCTTC	CASSQGLDDEQFF
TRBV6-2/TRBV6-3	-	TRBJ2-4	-	TGTGCCAGCAGTTACGAGAGGCGGGACTTTTACCTAGCCAAAAACATTCAGTACTTC	CASSYERRDFYLAKNIQYF
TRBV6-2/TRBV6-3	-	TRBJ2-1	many	TGTGCCAGCAGTTACGGAGGCAGGGGGCAGTTCTTC	CASSYGGRGQFF
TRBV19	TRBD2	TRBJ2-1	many	TGTGCCAGTAGTTTTAGCGGGTGGGGGTGGAATGAGCAGTTCTTC	CASSFSGWGWNEQFF
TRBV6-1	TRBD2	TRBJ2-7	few	TGTGCCAGTCTATCCGGGGGGGGGCGCGAGCAGTACTTC	CASLSGGGREQYF
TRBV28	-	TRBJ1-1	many	TGTGCCAGCAGTTTGGGGCAGCCGTACGGTGAAGCTTTCTTT	CASSLGQPYGEAFF
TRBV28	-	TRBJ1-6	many	TGTGCCAGCCTCTTGGACAGATCAGCAACCCTCCACTTT	CASLLDRSATLHF
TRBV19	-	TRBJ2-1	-	TGTGCCAGTAGGGCAGTATTCGGTGGTGCTGAGCAGTTCTTC	CASRAVFGGAEQFF
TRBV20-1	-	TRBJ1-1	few	TGCAGTGCTCCAATGGGGGTTCTCACTGAAGCTTTCTTT	CSAPMGVLTEAFF
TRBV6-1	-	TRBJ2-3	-	TGTGCCAGCAGTGAGGGATGGGATACGCAGTATTTT	CASSEGWDTQYF
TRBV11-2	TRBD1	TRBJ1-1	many	TGTGCCAGCAGCCCCGGGACAGGGGGGGCGGACACTGAAGCTTTCTTT	CASSPGTGGADTEAFF
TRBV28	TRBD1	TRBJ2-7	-	TGTGCCAGCAGAGGGACAGTAACCTACGAGCAGTACTTC	CASRGTVTYEQYF